This TCR beta chain was found in a study of blood T cells in healthy people across ages. There are a few counts of this clonotype. Its antigen remains unidentified. V was pared by 2 bases and J by 4 bases, with 5 bases between. Looked up from germline, CDR1 is MNHEY and CDR2 is SVGAGI. The CDR3 runs to 13 residues. Study-level findings and limits: With naive T cell percentage, TCR beta diversity showed a strong correlation. Total diversity from one million sequenced T cells was likely underestimated.

Primed by a sample-barcoded 5' primer and a J-beta primer mix, a second PCR proceeded for about 7 to 12 cycles. TCRdb analysed the 5' RACE reads with MiXCR anew, one entry per CDR3 protein. This sample has some 760,000 distinct CDR3 sequences, with just under 25% found just once. Another study also made use of these data, one on T cells of mothers and their children. That work states: The sample comes from fewer than 10 healthy Caucasian donors: mothers and children. Persistent microchimeric T cell clones were not found at ~100 per million sensitivity.

This receptor was identified in a boy aged 5-17 years in good health. The sample consisted of blood. The chain employs TRBV6-5 and TRBJ2-2; D gene unclear. CDR3 region: CASSYATTGELFF. The CDR3 DNA follows: TGTGCCAGCAGTTACGCAACCACCGGGGAGCTGTTTTTT.